This TCR beta chain came from a study of CD8+ T cells in alopecia areata. The germline gives CDR1 MNHEY, CDR2 SVGAGI. The length of the CDR3 is 11 residues. J lost 10 bases, V lost 5 bases, and 3 bases had no gene match. Treatment defined: oral pan-JAK inhibitor, 5-10 mg twice daily. Sequencing templates came from extracted RNA that was reverse transcribed into cDNA. Sequenced by immunoSEQ multiplex PCR; TCRdb stores in-frame clones only, minus some. Of approximately 180,000 clones in the sample, more than 50% were seen once. The origin of this receptor is a human donor with alopecia areata. This rearrangement joins TRBV6-5 to TRBJ1-1, with 8 bases fitting TRBD1. Sequencing used CD4+ T cells sorted from blood, obtained at week 24, from a patient treated with tofacitinib. The CDR3 coding sequence is TGTGCCAGCAGTAACGGACAGGGAGCTTTCTTT. It specifies CASSNGQGAFF.